This passage covers 23 T cell receptor beta chains from one sample sequenced in a study of CD4 T cells in relation to SARS-CoV-2 and coronaviruses. The repertoire was sequenced with immunoSEQ multiplex PCR; TCRdb's copy has only in-frame clones and lacks some. The data hold approximately 20,000 clones, with 76% observed a single time. Their antigen targets remain unknown. CD4+ T cells from unexposed donors were obtained before the COVID-19 pandemic (2011-2018). After nine to ten days of culture, CD4+ T cells were isolated. Sequenced: CD4+ T cells from PBMCs, cultured in vitro. All receptors derive from a human donor in good health.

The chain is built from TRBV2 and TRBJ1-2, with D possibly matching TRBD1 (5 bases). CDR1 SNHLY and CDR2 FYNNEI come from the germline V gene. The CDR3 totals 12 residues. Trimming removed 8 bases at V and 0 bases at J, with 7 bases between. In DNA form, the CDR3 reads TGTGCCAGCGAGGGGTCTAACTATGGCTACACCTTC. Its protein product is CASEGSNYGYTF.

The chain has TRBV27 and TRBJ2-1, with D possibly TRBD2 on 6 matching bases. The germline V gene encodes CDR1 MNHEY and CDR2 SMNVEV (reference sequence). The CDR3 extends over 14 amino acids. Trimming took 3 bases from V and 9 from J, leaving 15 bases between them. Written as DNA, the CDR3 is TGTGCCAGCAGTTTTGTACCCCCCGGGGGTGAGCAGTTCTTC. Its protein product is CASSFVPPGGEQFF.

By share, this clone counts as medium-sized. This rearrangement joins TRBV6-2 or TRBV6-3 to TRBJ2-1; 13 bases align to TRBD2. This CDR3 has 16 amino acids. V lost 2 bases and J lost 8; bases outside the gene matches: 6. Germline CDR1 MNHEY, CDR2 SVGEGT. The CDR3, as DNA: TGTGCCAGCAGTTACCCTACTAGCGGGAGGGGGGATGAGCAGTTCTTC. Residues: CASSYPTSGRGDEQFF.

This chain uses TRBV5-1 with TRBJ2-5; a weak D match, TRBD1 (6 bases). V shed 2 bases and J shed 5 bases, with 13 bases lying between them. This CDR3 is 14 amino acids long. Germline V gene sequence: CDR1 SGHRS, CDR2 YFSETQ. The CDR3 nucleotides are TGCGCCAGCAGCTTAACCACAGGGTTGGAGACCCAGTACTTC. Translated: CASSLTTGLETQYF. Full variable domain (outside the CDR3, taken from reference TRBV5-1 and TRBJ2-5): KAGVTQTPRYLIKTRGQQVTLSCSPISGHRSVSWYQQTPGQGLQFLFEYFSETQRNKGNFPGRFSGRQFSNSRSEMNVSTLELGDSALYLCASSLTTGLETQYFGPGTRLLVL.

This clone is medium-sized within its sample. The genes are TRBV20-1 and TRBJ2-7; 15 positions match TRBD2. The CDR3 runs 17 residues. With 3 bases clipped from V and 0 bases from J, the junction kept 6 bases outside the gene matches. Germline V lookup: CDR1 DFQATT, CDR2 SNEGSKA (reference sequence). This CDR3 reads CSASGGLAGGVSYEQYF. CDR3 sequence (DNA): TGCAGTGCTAGTGGGGGACTAGCGGGAGGAGTCTCCTACGAGCAGTACTTC.

This rearrangement joins TRBV3-1 (or the pseudogene TRBV3-2) to TRBJ1-1, with D unclear. This CDR3 has 11 amino acids. The V end lost 6 bases, the J end lost 7 bases, and 9 bases lay between the germline ends. The germline CDR1 and CDR2 sequences are LGHDT and YNNKEL (reference sequence). The CDR3 nucleotides are TGTGCCAGCAGAGGTCCGGGTGAAGCTTTCTTT. It translates to CASRGPGEAFF.

The genes are TRBV5-1 and TRBJ2-3; 9 bases fit TRBD1. Germline CDR1 is SGHRS and CDR2 is YFSETQ. The CDR3 length is 15 residues. V dropped 4 bases and J dropped 0; count of bases not matched to a gene: 3. Here the CDR3 DNA reads TGCGCCAGCAGCATTGGACAGGGGAGCACAGATACGCAGTATTTT. Amino acids: CASSIGQGSTDTQYF.

The gene calls are TRBV5-1 and TRBJ2-1; maybe TRBD1 (5 bases). Deletions cut 4 bases from V and 2 bases from J, with 7 bases between. Germline V gives CDR1 SGHRS, CDR2 YFSETQ. The length of the CDR3 is 13 residues. The CDR3 bases are TGCGCCAGCAGCGAAGGGGCCTACAATGAGCAGTTCTTC. It specifies CASSEGAYNEQFF.

This sequence joins TRBV6-1 and TRBJ2-2; the match to TRBD2 covers 10 bases. Germline V gene lookup returns CDR1 MNHNS and CDR2 SASEGT. CDR3 length equals 17 residues. V shed 0 bases and J 7 bases; nucleotides not matched to a gene: 8. The CDR3 nucleotides are TGTGCCAGCAGTGAAGCGCCAGCGGGAGGGCCCGGCGGGGAGCTGTTTTTT. It specifies CASSEAPAGGPGGELFF.

The chain combines TRBV10-3 with TRBJ2-2; 11 nucleotides align to TRBD2. Trimming cost V 10 bases and J 6 bases; bases outside gene matches: 10. The germline CDR1 and CDR2 sequences are ENHRY and SYGVKD. The CDR3 has 15 residues. CDR3 protein: CATHSGRAPAGELFF. The CDR3 DNA sequence: TGTGCCACCCATAGCGGGAGGGCCCCGGCCGGGGAGCTGTTTTTT.

This rearrangement joins TRBV29-1 to TRBJ2-7, with 11 nucleotides matching TRBD2. The V segment lost 7 bases and the J segment 7 bases; nucleotides outside the gene matches: 12. Per the germline V gene, CDR1 is SQVTM and CDR2 is ANQGSEA. The CDR3 sequence is 14 residues long. This chain's CDR3 is CSGLGVAGGLEQYF. The CDR3 DNA sequence: TGCAGCGGATTAGGTGTAGCGGGAGGGCTGGAGCAGTACTTC.

J is TRBJ2-2 and V is TRBV4-1; 12 positions agree with TRBD2. Germline V lookup: CDR1 MGHRA, CDR2 YSYEKL. V shed 0 bases, J shed 1 base, and the junction held 6 bases outside the gene matches. The CDR3 totals 19 residues. The CDR3 loop is CASSQDGLAGYRNTGELFF. The CDR3 region has the DNA TGCGCCAGCAGCCAAGATGGACTAGCGGGGTATCGGAACACCGGGGAGCTGTTTTTT.

V is TRBV2 and J is TRBJ1-1, with D tentatively TRBD1 (6 bases). The CDR3 has 14 amino acids. CDR1 SNHLY and CDR2 FYNNEI come from the germline V gene. V was clipped by 6 bases and J by 1 base, with 12 bases between them. The CDR3 nucleotides read TGTGCCAGCAGACTCGACAGGTCGAACACTGAAGCTTTCTTT. Translation gives CASRLDRSNTEAFF.

V gene TRBV20-1 combines with J gene TRBJ2-7; 7 nucleotides agree with TRBD1. V lost 6 bases to trimming and J lost 6 bases; unmatched junction nucleotides: 5. This CDR3 is built from 11 residues. The germline CDR1 and CDR2 sequences are DFQATT and SNEGSKA (reference sequence). The CDR3 DNA reads as TGCAGTGCCTCCAGGGGGATCGAGCAGTACTTC. Its translation: CSASRGIEQYF.

The chain employs TRBV6-1 and TRBJ1-5; D is ambiguous. The CDR3 contains 12 residues. From germline, CDR1 is MNHNS and CDR2 SASEGT. V lost 3 bases to trimming and J lost 7 bases, with 7 bases between them. This CDR3 reads CASSDGDQPQHF. The CDR3 DNA reads TGTGCCAGCAGTGATGGCGACCAGCCCCAGCATTTT.

This chain joins TRBV19 and TRBJ2-2; 10 nucleotides match TRBD1. The germline gives CDR1 LNHDA, CDR2 SQIVND (reference sequence). V lost 9 bases to trimming and J lost 5 bases; unmatched junction nucleotides: 9. The CDR3 totals 15 residues. Written as DNA, the CDR3 is TGTGCCAGCCATAAGACAGGGGGCAGTACCGGGGAGCTGTTTTTT. This sequence encodes CASHKTGGSTGELFF.

V usage is TRBV29-1 and J usage is TRBJ1-1; D not certain. V was trimmed by 3 bases and J by 1 base, leaving 12 bases between them. This CDR3 has 14 residues. CDR1 is SQVTM, CDR2 ANQGSEA, per germline. The CDR3 region is CSVESAEPNTEAFF. The CDR3 DNA sequence: TGCAGCGTTGAGTCTGCAGAGCCGAACACTGAAGCTTTCTTT. The whole variable domain, remainder taken from reference TRBV29-1 and TRBJ1-1, is SAVISQKPSRDICQRGTSLTIQCQVDSQVTMMFWYRQQPGQSLTLIATANQGSEATYESGFVIDKFPISRPNLTFSTLTVSNMSPEDSSIYLCSVESAEPNTEAFFGQGTRLTVV.

The rearrangement joins TRBV18 to TRBJ1-6; TRBD1 might be the D (5 bases). Germline V gene lookup returns CDR1 KGHSH and CDR2 LQKENI. The CDR3 has 15 amino acids. V lost 8 bases and J 4 bases, leaving 15 bases between the germline ends. CDR3 residues: CASTERTIYNSPLHF. DNA of the CDR3: TGTGCCAGCACCGAGAGGACAATTTATAATTCACCCCTCCACTTT.

The sample holds a few counts of this clone. The chain combines TRBV5-1 with TRBJ2-1; TRBD1 matches at 10 bases. The CDR3 is made up of 15 amino acids. V shed 3 bases and J 5 bases; nucleotides not matched to a gene: 5. Germline values: CDR1 SGHRS, CDR2 YFSETQ. The CDR3 sequence is CASSSGTGDHNEQFF. The CDR3, as DNA: TGCGCCAGCAGCTCCGGGACAGGGGATCACAATGAGCAGTTCTTC.

This chain connects TRBV4-2 to TRBJ2-3; 13 bases align to TRBD2. Germline CDR1 reads LGHNA; CDR2 reads YNFKEQ. V lost 0 bases and J lost 6; bases outside the gene matches: 12. This CDR3 comprises 19 residues. The CDR3 nucleotides are TGTGCCAGCAGCCAAGATCCCCAAAGACTAGCGGGAGGAAGTGATACGCAGTATTTT. Encoded protein: CASSQDPQRLAGGSDTQYF.

The genes are TRBV5-1 and TRBJ2-3; 13 positions agree with TRBD2. There are 15 residues in the CDR3. Per the germline V gene, CDR1 is SGHRS and CDR2 is YFSETQ. Trimming removed 4 bases from V and 3 bases from J; junction bases left unmatched: 2. As DNA, the CDR3 is TGCGCCAGCAGCGCGGGACTAGCGGGGACAGATACGCAGTATTTT. This translates into CASSAGLAGTDTQYF. The full variable domain, completed using reference TRBV5-1 and TRBJ2-3, is KAGVTQTPRYLIKTRGQQVTLSCSPISGHRSVSWYQQTPGQGLQFLFEYFSETQRNKGNFPGRFSGRQFSNSRSEMNVSTLELGDSALYLCASSAGLAGTDTQYFGPGTRLTVL.

This chain uses TRBV4-2 with TRBJ2-1; D gene ambiguous. Germline-derived CDR1 and CDR2 are LGHNA and YNFKEQ. V dropped 2 bases and J dropped 5 bases, with 7 bases sitting between them. The CDR3 loop spans 13 amino acids. The CDR3 sequence: CASSQPKNNEQFF. The CDR3 coding sequence is TGTGCCAGCAGCCAACCGAAAAACAATGAGCAGTTCTTC.

The rearrangement links TRBV3-1 (or the pseudogene TRBV3-2) to TRBJ1-5; D call uncertain. V was cut by 2 bases and J by 1 base, with 6 bases left in between. CDR3 length equals 14 residues. Germline loops: CDR1 LGHDT, CDR2 YNNKEL (reference sequence). The CDR3 sequence is CASSQQASNQPQHF. CDR3 nucleotide sequence: TGTGCCAGCAGCCAACAGGCCAGCAATCAGCCCCAGCATTTT.